One sample yielded the 5 T cell receptor beta chains listed below, sequenced in a study of blood T cell repertoires in COVID-19. Here immunoSEQ multiplex PCR was the method, and the copy in TCRdb shows in-frame clones only, minus some. The sample holds about 110,000 clones, over 75% seen once. Source material: peripheral blood. The receptors stem from a human donor in a cohort sampled during active COVID-19.

A single count supports this clone. CDR3 in DNA: TGTGCCAGCAGCGCTCGGGACAGGGTTTTCTATGGCTACACCTTC. Translated: CASSARDRVFYGYTF. The gene calls are TRBV9 and TRBJ1-2; 9 bases match TRBD1. The CDR3 has 15 residues. Germline trimming cut 3 bases from V and 4 bases from J; bases unmatched to any gene: 7. Germline lookup yields CDR1 SGDLS and CDR2 YYNGEE.

The chain joins TRBV27 to TRBJ2-2; no definite D call. Trimming left V 7 bases short and J 9 bases short, with 15 bases between. The germline V gene has CDR1 MNHEY and CDR2 SMNVEV (reference sequence). This CDR3 has 13 residues. DNA for the CDR3: TGTGCCAGCACCACGATCCGTGGCCGGGAGCTGTTTTTT. Translated, it gives CASTTIRGRELFF.

This chain uses TRBV3-1 (or the pseudogene TRBV3-2) with TRBJ1-1; 8 bases match TRBD1. V lost 2 bases to trimming and J lost 1 base; unmatched junction nucleotides: 0. Looked up from germline, CDR1 is LGHDT and CDR2 is YNNKEL (reference sequence). The CDR3 has 14 amino acids. For the CDR3, the DNA is TGTGCCAGCAGCCAAACAGGGGGGAACACTGAAGCTTTCTTT. This sequence encodes CASSQTGGNTEAFF.

The rearrangement links TRBV25-1 to TRBJ2-3; D gene unclear. The V and J ends lost 6 bases and 0 bases respectively, with 19 bases between them. The CDR3 length is 17 residues. From germline, CDR1 is MGHDK and CDR2 SYGVNS. The CDR3 here is CASRSLLGGASTDTQYF. The CDR3 coding sequence is TGTGCCAGCAGAAGCCTTCTTGGCGGAGCCAGCACAGATACGCAGTATTTT.

The chain links TRBV6-5 to TRBJ1-2, with 11 bases fitting TRBD1. CDR1 and CDR2 from the germline V gene are MNHEY and SVGAGI. There are 16 residues in the CDR3. After removal of 2 bases from V and 4 bases from J, the junction contained 6 bases not matched to a gene. The chain's CDR3 is CASSYPGQGASYGYTF. CDR3 nucleotide sequence: TGTGCCAGCAGTTACCCTGGACAGGGGGCGAGCTATGGCTACACCTTC.